This T cell receptor (beta chain) is drawn from a study of shared clonotypes between healthy human individuals. Positive CCR7 selection of CD45RO-negative cells yielded the naive CD8 cells, and terminally differentiated effector memory CD45RA+ cells were excluded. Study findings and constraints: Clonotypes which were not shared had lower generation probabilities than clonotypes that all four donors shared.

The CDR3 extends over 12 amino acids. The germline V gene has CDR1 WSHSY and CDR2 SAAADI. V shed 4 bases and J shed 5 bases, with 9 bases lying between them. Some clones are missing from TCRdb's copy, which holds only in-frame ones; the method was immunoSEQ multiplex PCR. This sample has a few million clones; over 85% occur once, and the top ten carry about 1.7%. On this clone: The antigen remains undetermined.

The chain joins TRBV10-2 to TRBJ2-7, with D uncertain. The TCR sequence derives from a man aged 18 to 29 in good health. Some clones in this sample may be carry-over from other donors' samples. Sample: naive CD8+ T cells from PBMCs. The DNA of the CDR3 is TGCGCCAGCAGTGGAGTTTTGGACGAGCAGTACTTC. It codes for CASSGVLDEQYF.